These 12 T cell receptor beta chains were all obtained from the same sample, sequenced in a study of T cells in tuberculosis. Sample time point: new active TB diagnosis, blood taken before or within 7 days of starting treatment. TCRdb's table, derived via immunoSEQ multiplex PCR, lists solely in-frame clones and lacks some. The table includes approximately 49,000 clones, about 95% detected once. This sample comprised PBMCs, obtained at tuberculosis diagnosis. These receptors all come from an adult with tuberculosis.

The rearrangement joins TRBV7-2 to TRBJ1-5, with D possibly TRBD1 on 5 matching bases. The CDR3 is 17 residues long. V gave up 0 bases and J gave up 1 base, with 13 bases separating them. CDR1 is SGHTA, CDR2 FQGNSA, per germline. The CDR3 bases are TGTGCCAGCAGCTTAGCCCGCCAGGGATCCAGCAATCAGCCCCAGCATTTT. Translating gives CASSLARQGSSNQPQHF.

The rearrangement joins TRBV7-2 to TRBJ2-7; D gene ambiguous. Trimming shortened V by 1 base and J by 6 bases, and 10 bases separated the two germline ends. The CDR3 runs 13 residues. Germline V CDR1 and CDR2: SGHTA, FQGNSA. CDR3 protein: CASSLGISGEQYF. The CDR3 DNA reads as TGTGCCAGCAGCTTAGGGATATCGGGCGAGCAGTACTTC. Complete variable domain (other parts from reference TRBV7-2 and TRBJ2-7): GAGVSQSPSNKVTEKGKDVELRCDPISGHTALYWYRQSLGQGLEFLIYFQGNSAPDKSGLPSDRFSAERTGGSVSTLTIQRTQQEDSAVYLCASSLGISGEQYFGPGTRLTVT.

This sequence joins TRBV9 and TRBJ1-5; D is uncertain. V lost 2 bases and J lost 0, with 12 bases in between. The CDR3 runs to 16 residues. Germline assignment: CDR1 SGDLS and CDR2 YYNGEE. The DNA of the CDR3 is TGTGCCAGCAGCGTGGGGAGTCGGGCTAGCAATCAGCCCCAGCATTTT. Its protein is CASSVGSRASNQPQHF. The variable domain in full, completed from reference TRBV9 and TRBJ1-5, reads DSGVTQTPKHLITATGQRVTLRCSPRSGDLSVYWYQQSLDQGLQFLIQYYNGEERAKGNILERFSAQQFPDLHSELNLSSLELGDSALYFCASSVGSRASNQPQHFGDGTRLSIL.

The DNA of the CDR3 is TGTGCCAGCAGCGCAGGACAGGGGGCCTATGGCTACACCTTC. Translated, it gives CASSAGQGAYGYTF. The chain uses TRBV9 and TRBJ1-2; 11 nucleotides agree with TRBD1. V dropped 3 bases and J dropped 4; count of bases not matched to a gene: 2. The germline gives CDR1 SGDLS, CDR2 YYNGEE. The length of the CDR3 is 14 residues.

This clone was detected only once. The chain recombines TRBV5-1 with TRBJ2-1; the match to TRBD2 covers 7 bases. V shed 3 bases, J shed 2 bases, and the junction held 2 bases outside the gene matches. The CDR3 has 14 amino acids. Germline lookup yields CDR1 SGHRS and CDR2 YFSETQ. The CDR3 sequence is CASSWGTTYNEQFF. The CDR3 DNA is TGCGCCAGCAGCTGGGGGACTACCTACAATGAGCAGTTCTTC. The variable domain in full, completed from reference TRBV5-1 and TRBJ2-1, reads KAGVTQTPRYLIKTRGQQVTLSCSPISGHRSVSWYQQTPGQGLQFLFEYFSETQRNKGNFPGRFSGRQFSNSRSEMNVSTLELGDSALYLCASSWGTTYNEQFFGPGTRLTVL.

The J gene is TRBJ1-4, the V gene TRBV30; no definite D call. The CDR3 loop spans 12 amino acids. Germline-derived CDR1 and CDR2 are GTSNPN and SVGIG (reference sequence). The V and J ends lost 5 bases and 1 base respectively, with 5 bases between them. CDR3 coding DNA: TGTGCCTGGGGAGAAACTAATGAAAAACTGTTTTTT. The encoded protein is CAWGETNEKLFF.

The J gene is TRBJ1-1, the V gene TRBV5-1, with a tentative D call TRBD1 (6 bases). The germline V gene encodes CDR1 SGHRS and CDR2 YFSETQ. Between the trimmed V and J ends, which lost 3 bases and 1 base, there was a span of 10 bases. This CDR3 spans 14 amino acids. The CDR3 bases are TGCGCCAGCAGCTCCATAGGGGGGAACACTGAAGCTTTCTTT. The encoded protein is CASSSIGGNTEAFF.

The chain combines TRBV18 with TRBJ2-3; TRBD2 matches at 8 bases. This CDR3 comprises 16 residues. The germline gives CDR1 KGHSH, CDR2 LQKENI. Trimming cost V 5 bases and J 3 bases; bases outside gene matches: 10. This CDR3 reads CASSAIAGWGTDTQYF. The CDR3 region has the DNA TGTGCCAGCTCAGCGATAGCGGGATGGGGGACAGATACGCAGTATTTT.

CDR3 loop: CASSEDSPRNTDTQYF. The CDR3 nucleotides read TGTGCCAGCAGTGAGGACTCCCCGAGGAACACAGATACGCAGTATTTT. The J gene is TRBJ2-3, the V gene TRBV6-1, with D perhaps TRBD2 (5 bases). The CDR3 totals 16 residues. Trimming took 3 bases from V and 2 from J, leaving 15 bases between them. CDR1 is MNHNS, CDR2 SASEGT, per germline.

The V gene is TRBV5-5, the J gene TRBJ2-3; 9 positions match TRBD1. This CDR3 has 16 amino acids. Germline V gives CDR1 SGHKS, CDR2 YYEKEE (reference sequence). V trimming: 4 bases; J trimming: 4 bases; junction bases outside the gene matches: 10. CDR3 DNA sequence: TGTGCCAGCAGCCAAATAGGACAGGGGATATCAGATACGCAGTATTTT. Amino acid sequence: CASSQIGQGISDTQYF.

The V gene is TRBV4-3, the J gene TRBJ1-3; D gene uncertain. Per germline, CDR1 LGHNA and CDR2 YSLEER. V dropped 1 base and J dropped 2 bases, with 15 bases sitting between them. The CDR3 runs 17 residues. DNA for the CDR3: TGCGCCAGCAGCCAAGGACATACAGCTTTAGCTGGAAACACCATATATTTT. Its translation: CASSQGHTALAGNTIYF.

This clone has only one observation. This sequence joins TRBV5-6 and TRBJ2-4, with D possibly TRBD2 on 7 matching bases. The length of the CDR3 is 15 residues. Trimming shortened V by 4 bases and J by 7 bases, and 18 bases separated the two germline ends. CDR1 is SGHDT and CDR2 is YYEEEE in the germline V gene. CDR3 sequence reads: CASSPARGGGNIQYF. CDR3 nucleotides: TGTGCCAGCAGCCCCGCGAGGGGGGGCGGCAACATTCAGTACTTC. Using reference TRBV5-6 and TRBJ2-4 for the parts outside the CDR3, the full variable domain is DAGVTQSPTHLIKTRGQQVTLRCSPKSGHDTVSWYQQALGQGPQFIFQYYEEEERQRGNFPDRFSGHQFPNYSSELNVNALLLGDSALYLCASSPARGGGNIQYFGAGTRLSVL.